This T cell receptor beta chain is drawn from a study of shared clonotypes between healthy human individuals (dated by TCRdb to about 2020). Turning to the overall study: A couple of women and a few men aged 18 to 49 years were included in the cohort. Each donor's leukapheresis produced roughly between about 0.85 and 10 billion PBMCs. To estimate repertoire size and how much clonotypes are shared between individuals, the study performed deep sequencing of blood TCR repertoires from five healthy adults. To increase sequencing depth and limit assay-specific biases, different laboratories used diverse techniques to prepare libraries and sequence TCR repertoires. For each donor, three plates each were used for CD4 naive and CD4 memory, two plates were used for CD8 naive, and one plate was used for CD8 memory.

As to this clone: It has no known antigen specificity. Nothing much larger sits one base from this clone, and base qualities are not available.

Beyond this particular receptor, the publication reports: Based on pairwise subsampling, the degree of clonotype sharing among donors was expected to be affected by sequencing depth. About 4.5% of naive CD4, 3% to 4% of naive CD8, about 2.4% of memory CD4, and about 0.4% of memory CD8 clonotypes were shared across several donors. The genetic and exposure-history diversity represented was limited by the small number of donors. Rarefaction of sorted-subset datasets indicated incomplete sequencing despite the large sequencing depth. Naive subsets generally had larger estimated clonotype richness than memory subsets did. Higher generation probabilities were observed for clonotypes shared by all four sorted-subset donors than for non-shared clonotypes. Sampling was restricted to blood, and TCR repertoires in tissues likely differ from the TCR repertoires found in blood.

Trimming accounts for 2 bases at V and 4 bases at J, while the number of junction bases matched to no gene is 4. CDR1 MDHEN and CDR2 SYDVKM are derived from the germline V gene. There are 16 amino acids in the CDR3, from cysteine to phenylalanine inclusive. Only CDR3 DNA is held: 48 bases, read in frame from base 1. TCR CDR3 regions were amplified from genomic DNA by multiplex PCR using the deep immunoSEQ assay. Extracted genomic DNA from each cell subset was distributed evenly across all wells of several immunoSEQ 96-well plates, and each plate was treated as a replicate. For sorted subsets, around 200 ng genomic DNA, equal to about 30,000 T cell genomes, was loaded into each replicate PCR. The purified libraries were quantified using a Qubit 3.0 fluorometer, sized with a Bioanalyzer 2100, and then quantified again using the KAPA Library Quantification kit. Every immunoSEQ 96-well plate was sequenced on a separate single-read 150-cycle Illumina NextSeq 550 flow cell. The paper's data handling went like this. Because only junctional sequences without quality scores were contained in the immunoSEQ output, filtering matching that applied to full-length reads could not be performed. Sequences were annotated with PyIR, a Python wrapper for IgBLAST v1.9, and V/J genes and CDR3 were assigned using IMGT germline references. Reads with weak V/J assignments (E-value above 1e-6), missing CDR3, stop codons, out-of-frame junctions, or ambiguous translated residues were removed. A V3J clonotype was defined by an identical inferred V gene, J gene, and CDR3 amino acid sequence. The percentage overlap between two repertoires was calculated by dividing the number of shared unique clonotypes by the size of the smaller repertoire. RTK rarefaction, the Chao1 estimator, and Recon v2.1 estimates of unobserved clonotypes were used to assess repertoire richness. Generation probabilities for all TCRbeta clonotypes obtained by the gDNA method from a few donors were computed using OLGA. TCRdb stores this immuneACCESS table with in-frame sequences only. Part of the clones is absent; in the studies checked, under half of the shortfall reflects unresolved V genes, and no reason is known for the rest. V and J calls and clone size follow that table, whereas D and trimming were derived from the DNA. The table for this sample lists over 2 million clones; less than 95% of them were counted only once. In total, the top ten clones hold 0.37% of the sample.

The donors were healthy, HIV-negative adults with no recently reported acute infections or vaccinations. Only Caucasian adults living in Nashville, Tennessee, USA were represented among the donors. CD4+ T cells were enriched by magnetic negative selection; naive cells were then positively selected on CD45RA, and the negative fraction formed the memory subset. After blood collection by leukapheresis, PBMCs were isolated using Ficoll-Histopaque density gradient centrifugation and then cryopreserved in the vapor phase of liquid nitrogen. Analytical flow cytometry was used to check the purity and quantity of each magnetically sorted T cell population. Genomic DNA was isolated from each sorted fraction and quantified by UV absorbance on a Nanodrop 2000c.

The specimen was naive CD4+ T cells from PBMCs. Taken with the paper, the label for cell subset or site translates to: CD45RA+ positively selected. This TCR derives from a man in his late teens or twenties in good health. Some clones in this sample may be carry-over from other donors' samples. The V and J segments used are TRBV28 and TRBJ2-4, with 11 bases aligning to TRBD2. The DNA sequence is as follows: TGTGCCAGCAGTTTAACTAGCGGGAGTTTAAAAAACATTCAGTACTTC. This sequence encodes CASSLTSGSLKNIQYF.